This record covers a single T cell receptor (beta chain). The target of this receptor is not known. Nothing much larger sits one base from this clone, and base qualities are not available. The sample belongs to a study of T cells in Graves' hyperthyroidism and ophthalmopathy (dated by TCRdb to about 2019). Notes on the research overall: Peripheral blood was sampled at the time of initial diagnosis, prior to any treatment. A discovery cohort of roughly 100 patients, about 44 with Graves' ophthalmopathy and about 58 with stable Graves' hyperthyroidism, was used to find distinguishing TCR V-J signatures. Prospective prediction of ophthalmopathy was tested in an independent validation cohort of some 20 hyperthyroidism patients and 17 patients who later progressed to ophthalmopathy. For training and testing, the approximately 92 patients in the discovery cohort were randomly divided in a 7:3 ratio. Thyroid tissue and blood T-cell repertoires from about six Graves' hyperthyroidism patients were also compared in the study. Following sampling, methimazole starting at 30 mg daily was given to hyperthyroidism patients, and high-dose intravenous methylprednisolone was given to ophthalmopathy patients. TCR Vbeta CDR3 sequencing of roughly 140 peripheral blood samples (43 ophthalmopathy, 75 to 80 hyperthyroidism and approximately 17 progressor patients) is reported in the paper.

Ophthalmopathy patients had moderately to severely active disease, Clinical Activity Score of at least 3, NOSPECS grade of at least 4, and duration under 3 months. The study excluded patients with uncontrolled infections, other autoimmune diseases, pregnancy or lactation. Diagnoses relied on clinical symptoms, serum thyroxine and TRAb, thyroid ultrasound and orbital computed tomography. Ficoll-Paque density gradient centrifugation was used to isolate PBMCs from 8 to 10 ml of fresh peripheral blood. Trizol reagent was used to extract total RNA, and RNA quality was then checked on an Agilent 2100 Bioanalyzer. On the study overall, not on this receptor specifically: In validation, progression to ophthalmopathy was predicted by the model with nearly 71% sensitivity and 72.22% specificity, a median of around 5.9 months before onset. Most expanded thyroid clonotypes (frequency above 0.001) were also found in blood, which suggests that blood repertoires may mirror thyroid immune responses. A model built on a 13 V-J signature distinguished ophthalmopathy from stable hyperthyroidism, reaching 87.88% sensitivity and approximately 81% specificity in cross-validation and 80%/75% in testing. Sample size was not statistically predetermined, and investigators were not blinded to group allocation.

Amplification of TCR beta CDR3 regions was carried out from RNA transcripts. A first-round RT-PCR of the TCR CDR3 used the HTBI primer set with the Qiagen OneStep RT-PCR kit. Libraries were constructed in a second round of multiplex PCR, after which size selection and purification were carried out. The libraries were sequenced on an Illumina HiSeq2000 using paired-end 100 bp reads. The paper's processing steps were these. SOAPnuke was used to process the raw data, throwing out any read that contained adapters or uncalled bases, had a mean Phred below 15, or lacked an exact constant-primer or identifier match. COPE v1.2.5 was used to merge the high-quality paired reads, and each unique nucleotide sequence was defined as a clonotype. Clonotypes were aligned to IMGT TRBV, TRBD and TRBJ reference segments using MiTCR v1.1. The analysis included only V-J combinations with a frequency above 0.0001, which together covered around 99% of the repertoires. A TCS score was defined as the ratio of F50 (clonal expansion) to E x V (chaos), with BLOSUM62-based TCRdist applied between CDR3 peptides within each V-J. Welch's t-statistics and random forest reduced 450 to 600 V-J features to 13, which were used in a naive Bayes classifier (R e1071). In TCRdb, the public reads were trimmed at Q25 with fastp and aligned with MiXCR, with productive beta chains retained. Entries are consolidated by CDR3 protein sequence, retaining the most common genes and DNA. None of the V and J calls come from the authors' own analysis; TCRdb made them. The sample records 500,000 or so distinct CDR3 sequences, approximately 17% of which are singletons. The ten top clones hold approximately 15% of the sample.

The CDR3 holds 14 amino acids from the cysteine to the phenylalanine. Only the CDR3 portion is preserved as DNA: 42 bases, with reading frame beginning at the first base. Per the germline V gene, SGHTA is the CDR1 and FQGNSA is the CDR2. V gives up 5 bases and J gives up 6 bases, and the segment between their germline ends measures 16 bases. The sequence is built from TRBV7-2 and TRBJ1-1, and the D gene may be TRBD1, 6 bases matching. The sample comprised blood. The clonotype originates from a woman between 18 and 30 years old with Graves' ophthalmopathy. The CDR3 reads CASSPEQGWAEAFF. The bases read TGTGCCAGCAGCCCTGAACAGGGATGGGCTGAAGCTTTCTTT.